This T cell receptor beta chain was identified in a study of cytomegalovirus exposure and HLA in healthy donors. Overall study findings and caveats: As a later analysis revealed, the rate of TCR association differed by HLA locus, with DRB1 most and HLA-C fewest. Per published reports, the classifier diagnosed cytomegalovirus status with high specificity and sensitivity.

Researchers ran the PCR with 60 Vbeta and 13 Jbeta primers. Method: immunoSEQ multiplex PCR; TCRdb's copy keeps in-frame clones and lacks some. The table includes 170,000 or so clones, 84% detected once. The donors comprised healthy bone marrow donors. This clone was detected only once. What it binds is not known. The ends were cut back, 3 bases at V and 0 bases at J, with 9 bases in the middle. The CDR3 is 15 amino acids. CDR1 is MGHRA and CDR2 is YSYEKL in the germline V gene. The chain recombines TRBV4-1 with TRBJ1-3; D gene unclear. Sequenced sample: PBMCs. This TCR derives from a girl under 18 in good health and CMV-seropositive. The CDR3 is CASSQKPSSGNTIYF. The CDR3 DNA reads as TGCGCCAGCAGCCAGAAACCTAGCTCTGGAAACACCATATATTTT.